These 3 T cell receptor beta chains came from one sample sequenced in a study of blood T cell repertoires in COVID-19. Sequencing used immunoSEQ multiplex PCR; TCRdb keeps in-frame clones, though not all of them. The data contain fewer than 300,000 clones, around nine tenths of them singletons. The sequenced sample consisted of peripheral blood. Receptor source: a woman in her forties who had recovered from COVID-19.

The rearrangement uses TRBV7-3 and TRBJ2-2, with D perhaps TRBD1 (6 bases). Germline lookup yields CDR1 SGHTA and CDR2 FQGTGA. V dropped 5 bases and J dropped 0 bases, with 16 bases sitting between them. The CDR3 is 17 residues long. The CDR3 DNA follows: TGTGCCAGCAGCCCCATGGTCGGACAGACGAACACCGGGGAGCTGTTTTTT. Translating it yields CASSPMVGQTNTGELFF.

The CDR3 DNA reads TGTGCCAGCAGCACGGGACTAGCGGGCCTATCTTATACAGATACGCAGTATTTT. This translates into CASSTGLAGLSYTDTQYF. V is TRBV7-3 and J is TRBJ2-3; 12 nucleotides agree with TRBD2. The V segment lost 5 bases and the J segment 3 bases; nucleotides outside the gene matches: 12. The CDR3 is 18 residues long. Per the germline V gene, CDR1 is SGHTA and CDR2 is FQGTGA.

The V and J genes are TRBV7-8 and TRBJ2-5; 7 bases agree with TRBD2. The CDR3 loop spans 17 amino acids. Germline CDR1 SGHVS, CDR2 FQNEAQ. Germline trimming cut 4 bases from V and 0 bases from J; bases unmatched to any gene: 11. The CDR3 sequence: CASSSTWAGDDQETQYF. CDR3 DNA sequence: TGTGCCAGCAGCTCCACCTGGGCGGGAGACGACCAAGAGACCCAGTACTTC.